Here is one TCR beta chain with its context. Study processing details: Estimation of nucleated cell counts relied on the amplification of reference gene primers. TCRdb's table, derived via immunoSEQ multiplex PCR, lists solely in-frame clones and lacks some. V, J and clone size were drawn from that table, and D and trimming were deduced from the DNA. This table holds roughly 300,000 clones, over 85% found once. The data belong to a study of blood T cell repertoires in COVID-19. Study as a whole: Samples of COVID-19 (acute and convalescent) were obtained from the United States, Italy and Spain. PBMCs, B-cell-depleted T cells, or T cells were the source of the cDNA or gDNA that made up the material.

Patients at the Seattle site were enrolled during active infection and followed longitudinally. The V gene end was trimmed by 4 bases and the J gene end by 8 bases; junction bases not matched to a gene: 5. The CDR3 runs 14 residues. From germline, CDR1 is LGHDT and CDR2 YNNKEL (reference sequence). The source is a woman aged 25 to 45 with COVID-19, enrolled during active disease. The sequencing input was peripheral blood. V and J are TRBV3-1 (or the pseudogene TRBV3-2) and TRBJ1-6; 7 bases align to TRBD1. In nucleotides, the CDR3 is TGTGCCAGCAGCCCAGGGACAGCATATTCACCCCTCCACTTT. This encodes CASSPGTAYSPLHF.